A selection of T cell receptor beta chains follows, all from one sample in a study of blood T cell repertoires in COVID-19. Some clones are missing from TCRdb's copy, which holds only in-frame ones; the method was immunoSEQ multiplex PCR. The table has about 140,000 clones, about 76% seen once. Sequences were obtained from peripheral blood. These receptors originate from a human donor in a cohort sampled during active COVID-19. Each CDR3 is given with its conserved first and last residue. Each record gives: V gene, J gene, D gene, clone size, CDR3 length, CDR3 protein, CDR3 DNA. A D gene is named only where the DNA matches it firmly. Part of the rows lack a size; the others show once, few, many or a class for expanded clones.

v_call: TRBV28; j_call: TRBJ1-4; d_call: TRBD1; clone_size: NA; cdr3_length: 16; cdr3_aa: CASSLAAGQGREKLFF; cdr3_nt: TGTGCCAGCAGTTTGGCGGCGGGACAGGGTAGGGAAAAACTGTTTTTT
v_call: TRBV5-1; j_call: TRBJ2-3; d_call: NA; clone_size: few; cdr3_length: 14; cdr3_aa: CASSWAMGTDTQYF; cdr3_nt: TGCGCCAGCAGCTGGGCTATGGGCACAGATACGCAGTATTTT
v_call: TRBV7-2; j_call: TRBJ1-2; d_call: NA; clone_size: NA; cdr3_length: 15; cdr3_aa: CASSPPGGEGLGYTF; cdr3_nt: TGTGCCAGCAGCCCTCCCGGGGGGGAGGGTCTAGGCTACACCTTC
v_call: TRBV5-1; j_call: TRBJ2-7; d_call: NA; clone_size: NA; cdr3_length: 14; cdr3_aa: CASSLGNYGYEQYF; cdr3_nt: TGCGCCAGCAGCTTGGGAAATTACGGCTACGAGCAGTACTTC
v_call: TRBV5-1; j_call: TRBJ2-5; d_call: NA; clone_size: once; cdr3_length: 14; cdr3_aa: CASSGGDSQETQYF; cdr3_nt: TGCGCCAGCAGCGGAGGGGACAGCCAAGAGACCCAGTACTTC
v_call: TRBV24-1; j_call: TRBJ2-1; d_call: TRBD2; clone_size: NA; cdr3_length: 16; cdr3_aa: CATSDTGTRRGNEQFF; cdr3_nt: TGTGCCACCAGTGACACCGGGACTAGGAGGGGCAATGAGCAGTTCTTC
v_call: TRBV28; j_call: TRBJ2-2; d_call: TRBD1; clone_size: once; cdr3_length: 14; cdr3_aa: CASTPGTDTGELFF; cdr3_nt: TGTGCCAGCACCCCCGGGACAGACACCGGGGAGCTGTTTTTT
v_call: TRBV6-2/TRBV6-3; j_call: TRBJ2-7; d_call: NA; clone_size: NA; cdr3_length: 14; cdr3_aa: CASSYQGGSYEQYF; cdr3_nt: TGTGCCAGCAGTTACCAGGGGGGATCCTACGAGCAGTACTTC
v_call: TRBV28; j_call: TRBJ2-1; d_call: TRBD2; clone_size: once; cdr3_length: 15; cdr3_aa: CASSLGTSGPPRLFF; cdr3_nt: TGTGCCAGCAGTTTAGGGACTAGCGGGCCTCCTAGGCTGTTCTTC
v_call: TRBV10-3; j_call: TRBJ1-5; d_call: NA; clone_size: NA; cdr3_length: 13; cdr3_aa: CAIQSGSHQPQHF; cdr3_nt: TGTGCCATACAATCAGGGTCACATCAGCCCCAGCATTTT
v_call: TRBV19; j_call: TRBJ2-1; d_call: NA; clone_size: NA; cdr3_length: 17; cdr3_aa: CASSWQGAGGPWNEQFF; cdr3_nt: TGTGCCAGTAGTTGGCAGGGGGCGGGAGGGCCTTGGAATGAGCAGTTCTTC
v_call: TRBV28; j_call: TRBJ2-7; d_call: NA; clone_size: NA; cdr3_length: 12; cdr3_aa: CASSETAYEQYF; cdr3_nt: TGTGCCAGCAGTGAAACGGCCTACGAGCAGTACTTC
v_call: TRBV4-3; j_call: TRBJ2-2; d_call: NA; clone_size: medium-sized; cdr3_length: 15; cdr3_aa: CASSQDAGNTGELFF; cdr3_nt: TGCGCCAGCAGCCAAGATGCAGGGAACACCGGGGAGCTGTTTTTT
v_call: TRBV6-5; j_call: TRBJ2-5; d_call: TRBD1; clone_size: NA; cdr3_length: 14; cdr3_aa: CASQTGTEQETQYF; cdr3_nt: TGTGCCAGCCAAACCGGGACAGAGCAAGAGACCCAGTACTTC
v_call: TRBV28; j_call: TRBJ1-2; d_call: NA; clone_size: NA; cdr3_length: 12; cdr3_aa: CASSSGGYGYTF; cdr3_nt: TGTGCCAGCAGTTCCGGAGGGTATGGCTACACCTTC
v_call: TRBV7-8; j_call: TRBJ1-5; d_call: NA; clone_size: few; cdr3_length: 14; cdr3_aa: CASSLNRGNQPQHF; cdr3_nt: TGTGCCAGCAGCTTAAACAGGGGCAATCAGCCCCAGCATTTT
v_call: TRBV6-2/TRBV6-3; j_call: TRBJ2-5; d_call: TRBD2; clone_size: once; cdr3_length: 15; cdr3_aa: CASSYPTSGQETQYF; cdr3_nt: TGTGCCAGCAGTTACCCGACTAGCGGTCAAGAGACCCAGTACTTC
v_call: TRBV19; j_call: TRBJ1-4; d_call: NA; clone_size: NA; cdr3_length: 17; cdr3_aa: CASSIAVGSSTNEKLFF; cdr3_nt: TGTGCCAGTAGTATAGCCGTCGGGTCGTCAACTAATGAAAAACTGTTTTTT
v_call: TRBV5-1; j_call: TRBJ1-1; d_call: NA; clone_size: NA; cdr3_length: 17; cdr3_aa: CASSLGPLGNMNTEAFF; cdr3_nt: TGCGCCAGCAGCTTGGGCCCCCTAGGAAATATGAACACTGAAGCTTTCTTT
v_call: TRBV5-1; j_call: TRBJ1-1; d_call: TRBD1; clone_size: NA; cdr3_length: 14; cdr3_aa: CASSSTGTNTEAFF; cdr3_nt: TGCGCCAGCAGCTCGACAGGGACGAACACTGAAGCTTTCTTT
v_call: TRBV5-4; j_call: TRBJ1-4; d_call: TRBD1; clone_size: once; cdr3_length: 17; cdr3_aa: CASSDRDRGRPNEKLFF; cdr3_nt: TGTGCCAGCAGCGACCGGGACAGGGGGCGGCCTAATGAAAAACTGTTTTTT
v_call: TRBV19; j_call: TRBJ1-6; d_call: TRBD1; clone_size: few; cdr3_length: 15; cdr3_aa: CASNPGQGNNSPLHF; cdr3_nt: TGTGCCAGTAATCCGGGACAGGGCAATAATTCACCCCTCCACTTT
v_call: TRBV19; j_call: TRBJ1-4; d_call: NA; clone_size: NA; cdr3_length: 14; cdr3_aa: CASSTRGGNEKLFF; cdr3_nt: TGTGCCAGTAGTACGAGGGGGGGCAATGAAAAACTGTTTTTT
v_call: TRBV2; j_call: TRBJ1-6; d_call: NA; clone_size: NA; cdr3_length: 14; cdr3_aa: CASRWGTGNSPLHF; cdr3_nt: TGTGCCAGCCGTTGGGGGACTGGTAATTCACCCCTCCACTTT
v_call: TRBV24-1; j_call: TRBJ2-7; d_call: TRBD2; clone_size: once; cdr3_length: 16; cdr3_aa: CATSDPGLAGSNEQYF; cdr3_nt: TGTGCCACCAGTGATCCGGGGCTAGCGGGATCCAACGAGCAGTACTTC
v_call: TRBV11-2; j_call: TRBJ2-5; d_call: TRBD1; clone_size: NA; cdr3_length: 16; cdr3_aa: CASSLTLTGPGETQYF; cdr3_nt: TGTGCCAGCAGCTTAACCTTGACAGGGCCTGGGGAGACCCAGTACTTC
v_call: TRBV28; j_call: TRBJ1-4; d_call: NA; clone_size: NA; cdr3_length: 12; cdr3_aa: CASSFPVEKLFF; cdr3_nt: TGTGCCAGCAGTTTTCCAGTCGAAAAACTGTTTTTT
v_call: TRBV15; j_call: TRBJ1-1; d_call: TRBD1; clone_size: NA; cdr3_length: 17; cdr3_aa: CATSRDRADRGDTEAFF; cdr3_nt: TGTGCCACCAGCAGAGATCGGGCGGACAGGGGGGACACTGAAGCTTTCTTT
v_call: TRBV21-1; j_call: TRBJ1-2; d_call: NA; clone_size: NA; cdr3_length: 20; cdr3_aa: CASSKRRDRPPRLLPYGYTF; cdr3_nt: TGTGCCAGCAGCAAACGTCGGGACAGGCCGCCGAGGCTTCTCCCTTATGGCTACACCTTC
v_call: TRBV10-3; j_call: TRBJ2-7; d_call: TRBD2; clone_size: NA; cdr3_length: 14; cdr3_aa: CAISESLGRGEQYF; cdr3_nt: TGTGCCATCAGTGAGTCCCTGGGGCGGGGGGAGCAGTACTTC
v_call: TRBV28; j_call: TRBJ1-2; d_call: NA; clone_size: NA; cdr3_length: 14; cdr3_aa: CASREGILNYGYTF; cdr3_nt: TGTGCCAGTCGGGAGGGGATCCTTAACTATGGCTACACCTTC
v_call: TRBV7-9; j_call: TRBJ2-7; d_call: NA; clone_size: NA; cdr3_length: 17; cdr3_aa: CASSARTGRVYSYEQYF; cdr3_nt: TGTGCCAGCAGCGCCCGGACTGGACGAGTTTACTCCTACGAGCAGTACTTC
v_call: TRBV15; j_call: TRBJ2-7; d_call: NA; clone_size: NA; cdr3_length: 15; cdr3_aa: CATSRELAGSYEQYF; cdr3_nt: TGTGCCACCAGCAGAGAATTGGCAGGCTCCTACGAGCAGTACTTC
v_call: TRBV6-5; j_call: TRBJ2-7; d_call: TRBD2; clone_size: NA; cdr3_length: 15; cdr3_aa: CASSKETSGRYEQYF; cdr3_nt: TGTGCCAGCAGCAAAGAGACTAGCGGGAGATACGAGCAGTACTTC
v_call: TRBV7-9; j_call: TRBJ1-5; d_call: NA; clone_size: NA; cdr3_length: 15; cdr3_aa: CASSLGTARNQPQHF; cdr3_nt: TGTGCCAGCAGCTTAGGAACAGCTCGCAATCAGCCCCAGCATTTT
v_call: TRBV18; j_call: TRBJ2-1; d_call: TRBD1; clone_size: NA; cdr3_length: 13; cdr3_aa: CASSRAGGSEQFF; cdr3_nt: TGTGCCAGCTCACGGGCAGGGGGCAGTGAGCAGTTCTTC
v_call: TRBV11-1; j_call: TRBJ2-3; d_call: NA; clone_size: NA; cdr3_length: 13; cdr3_aa: CASSLTVSDTQYF; cdr3_nt: TGTGCCAGCAGCTTAACGGTCTCAGATACGCAGTATTTT
v_call: TRBV19; j_call: TRBJ2-5; d_call: TRBD2; clone_size: NA; cdr3_length: 13; cdr3_aa: CASSRREGSPPYF; cdr3_nt: TGTGCCAGTAGTAGGCGGGAGGGGTCCCCCCCGTACTTC
v_call: TRBV9; j_call: TRBJ2-5; d_call: TRBD2; clone_size: NA; cdr3_length: 14; cdr3_aa: CASALAGSQETQYF; cdr3_nt: TGTGCCAGCGCCCTAGCGGGTTCCCAAGAGACCCAGTACTTC
v_call: TRBV28; j_call: TRBJ2-7; d_call: TRBD1; clone_size: few; cdr3_length: 19; cdr3_aa: CASSPSGGQGAFFRYEQYF; cdr3_nt: TGTGCCAGCAGTCCCAGCGGGGGACAGGGGGCGTTCTTTCGCTACGAGCAGTACTTC
v_call: TRBV15; j_call: TRBJ2-7; d_call: TRBD1; clone_size: NA; cdr3_length: 15; cdr3_aa: CATSRTGTGNSEQYF; cdr3_nt: TGTGCCACCAGCCGTACCGGGACAGGGAATAGCGAGCAGTACTTC
v_call: TRBV19; j_call: TRBJ2-7; d_call: NA; clone_size: few; cdr3_length: 14; cdr3_aa: CASNRGQWDYEQYF; cdr3_nt: TGTGCCAGTAACCGGGGACAATGGGACTACGAGCAGTACTTC
v_call: TRBV3-1/TRBV3-2; j_call: TRBJ2-3; d_call: TRBD1; clone_size: NA; cdr3_length: 13; cdr3_aa: CASRPRTGNTQYF; cdr3_nt: TGTGCCAGCAGACCCAGGACAGGGAATACGCAGTATTTT
v_call: TRBV27; j_call: TRBJ1-2; d_call: TRBD1; clone_size: NA; cdr3_length: 14; cdr3_aa: CASSWGQGSYGYTF; cdr3_nt: TGTGCCAGCAGTTGGGGACAGGGTAGCTATGGCTACACCTTC
v_call: TRBV24-1; j_call: TRBJ2-6; d_call: NA; clone_size: NA; cdr3_length: 16; cdr3_aa: CATSDPHRAGANVLTF; cdr3_nt: TGTGCCACCAGTGACCCCCACAGGGCCGGGGCCAACGTCCTGACTTTC
v_call: TRBV24-1; j_call: TRBJ1-5; d_call: NA; clone_size: NA; cdr3_length: 15; cdr3_aa: CATILGREGNQPQHF; cdr3_nt: TGTGCCACCATCCTGGGAAGGGAGGGCAATCAGCCCCAGCATTTT
v_call: TRBV7-7; j_call: TRBJ2-5; d_call: TRBD2; clone_size: few; cdr3_length: 14; cdr3_aa: CATGTSGVGGTQYF; cdr3_nt: TGTGCCACTGGGACTAGCGGGGTAGGGGGGACCCAGTACTTC
v_call: TRBV7-3; j_call: TRBJ2-1; d_call: TRBD2; clone_size: NA; cdr3_length: 18; cdr3_aa: CASSLTPDSAGVGDEQFF; cdr3_nt: TGTGCCAGCAGCTTAACTCCGGATTCGGCGGGAGTAGGTGATGAGCAGTTCTTC
v_call: TRBV3-1/TRBV3-2; j_call: TRBJ1-2; d_call: TRBD1; clone_size: NA; cdr3_length: 16; cdr3_aa: CASSHLGTGVRYGYTF; cdr3_nt: TGTGCCAGCAGCCATCTCGGGACAGGGGTGAGGTATGGCTACACCTTC
v_call: TRBV6-1; j_call: TRBJ1-5; d_call: NA; clone_size: NA; cdr3_length: 14; cdr3_aa: CASSEGQINQPQHF; cdr3_nt: TGTGCCAGCAGTGAAGGACAGATAAATCAGCCCCAGCATTTT
v_call: TRBV5-4; j_call: TRBJ2-5; d_call: TRBD1; clone_size: NA; cdr3_length: 16; cdr3_aa: CASSPRTGGSQETQYF; cdr3_nt: TGTGCCAGCAGCCCCAGGACAGGGGGCTCCCAAGAGACCCAGTACTTC
v_call: TRBV24-1; j_call: TRBJ2-2; d_call: TRBD1; clone_size: NA; cdr3_length: 19; cdr3_aa: CATSDKFGTGMTGTGELFF; cdr3_nt: TGTGCCACCAGTGACAAATTTGGGACAGGGATGACGGGCACCGGGGAGCTGTTTTTT
v_call: TRBV27; j_call: TRBJ2-7; d_call: NA; clone_size: NA; cdr3_length: 13; cdr3_aa: CASSLANHYEQYF; cdr3_nt: TGTGCCAGCAGTTTAGCGAACCACTACGAGCAGTACTTC
v_call: TRBV19; j_call: TRBJ1-5; d_call: TRBD1; clone_size: NA; cdr3_length: 17; cdr3_aa: CASSIRSRGRLNQPQHF; cdr3_nt: TGTGCCAGTAGTATAAGGAGCAGGGGGCGCCTCAATCAGCCCCAGCATTTT
v_call: TRBV14; j_call: TRBJ1-1; d_call: NA; clone_size: NA; cdr3_length: 13; cdr3_aa: CASSQGVNTEAFF; cdr3_nt: TGTGCCAGCAGCCAGGGCGTGAACACTGAAGCTTTCTTT